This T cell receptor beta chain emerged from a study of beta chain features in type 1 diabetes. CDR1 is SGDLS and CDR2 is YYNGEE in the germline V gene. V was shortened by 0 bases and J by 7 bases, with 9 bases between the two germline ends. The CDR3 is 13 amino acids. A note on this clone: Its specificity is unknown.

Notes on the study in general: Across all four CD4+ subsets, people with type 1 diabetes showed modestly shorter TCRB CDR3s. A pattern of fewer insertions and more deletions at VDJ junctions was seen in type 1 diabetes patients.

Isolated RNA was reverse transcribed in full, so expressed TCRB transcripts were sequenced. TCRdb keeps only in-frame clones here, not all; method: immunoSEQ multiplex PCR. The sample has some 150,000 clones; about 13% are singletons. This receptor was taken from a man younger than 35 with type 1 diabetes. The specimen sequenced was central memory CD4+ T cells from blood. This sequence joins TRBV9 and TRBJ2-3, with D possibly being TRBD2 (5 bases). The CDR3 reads CASSVGGSNTQYF. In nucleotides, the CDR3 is TGTGCCAGCAGCGTAGGAGGGTCCAATACGCAGTATTTT.